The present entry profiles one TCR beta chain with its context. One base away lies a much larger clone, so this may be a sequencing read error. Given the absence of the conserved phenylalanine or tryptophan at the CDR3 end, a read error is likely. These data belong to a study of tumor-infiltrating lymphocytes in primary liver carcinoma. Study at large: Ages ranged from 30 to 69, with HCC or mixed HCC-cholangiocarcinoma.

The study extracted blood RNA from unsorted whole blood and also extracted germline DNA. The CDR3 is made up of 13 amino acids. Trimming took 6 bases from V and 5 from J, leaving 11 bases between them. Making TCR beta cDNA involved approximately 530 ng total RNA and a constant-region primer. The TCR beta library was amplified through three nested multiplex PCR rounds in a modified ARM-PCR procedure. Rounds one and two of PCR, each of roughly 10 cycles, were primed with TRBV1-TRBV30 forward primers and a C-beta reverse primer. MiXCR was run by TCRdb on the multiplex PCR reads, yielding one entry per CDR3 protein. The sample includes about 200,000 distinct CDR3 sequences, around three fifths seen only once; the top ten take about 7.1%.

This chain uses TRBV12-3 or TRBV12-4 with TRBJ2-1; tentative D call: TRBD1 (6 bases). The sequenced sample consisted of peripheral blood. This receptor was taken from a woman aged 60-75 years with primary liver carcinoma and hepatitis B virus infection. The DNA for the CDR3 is TGTGCCAGCAGGGCGACAGGAAACAATGAGCAGTTCATC. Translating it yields CASRATGNNEQFI.